This T cell receptor (beta chain) was sequenced for a study of T cells in Graves' hyperthyroidism and ophthalmopathy. This clonotype came up many times. Germline lookup yields CDR1 KGHSH and CDR2 LQKENI. V was clipped by 5 bases and J by 2 bases; unmatched bases: 6. CDR3 size: 14 residues. Researchers amplified the TCR beta CDR3 regions from RNA transcripts. With the HTBI primer set, the TCR CDR3 went through a first round of RT-PCR. TCRdb recomputed calls from the multiplex PCR reads with MiXCR, one row per CDR3 protein. Among about 300,000 distinct CDR3 sequences listed, around 17% were seen once. This chain links TRBV18 with TRBJ2-7, with 7 positions matching TRBD1. Sequencing used blood. The sequence was obtained from a man in his thirties or forties with Graves' hyperthyroidism. CDR3 residues: CASSARQGPYEQYF. The CDR3 coding sequence is TGTGCCAGCTCAGCCAGACAGGGACCCTACGAGCAGTACTTC.